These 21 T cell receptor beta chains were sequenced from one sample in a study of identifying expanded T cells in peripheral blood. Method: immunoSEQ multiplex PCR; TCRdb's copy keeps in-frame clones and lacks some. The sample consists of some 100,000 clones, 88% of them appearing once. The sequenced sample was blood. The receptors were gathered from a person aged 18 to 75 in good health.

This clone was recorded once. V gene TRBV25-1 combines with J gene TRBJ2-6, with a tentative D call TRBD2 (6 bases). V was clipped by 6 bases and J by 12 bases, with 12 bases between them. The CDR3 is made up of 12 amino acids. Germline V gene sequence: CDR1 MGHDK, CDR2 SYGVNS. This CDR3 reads CASSRDLPVLTF. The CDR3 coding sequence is TGTGCCAGCAGCCGGGACTTACCCGTCCTGACTTTC.

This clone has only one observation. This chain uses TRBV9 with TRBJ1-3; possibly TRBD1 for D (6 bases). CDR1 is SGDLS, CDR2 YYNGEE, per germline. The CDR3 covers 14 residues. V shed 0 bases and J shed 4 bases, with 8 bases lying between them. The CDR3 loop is CASSVGGPGNTIYF. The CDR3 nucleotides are TGTGCCAGCAGCGTAGGGGGGCCCGGAAACACCATATATTTT.

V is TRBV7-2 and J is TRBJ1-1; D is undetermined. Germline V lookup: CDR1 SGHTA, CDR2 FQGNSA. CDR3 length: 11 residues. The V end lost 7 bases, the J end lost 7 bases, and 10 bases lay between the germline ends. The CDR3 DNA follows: TGTGCCAGCACCCGCCAAAGTGAAGCTTTCTTT. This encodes CASTRQSEAFF.

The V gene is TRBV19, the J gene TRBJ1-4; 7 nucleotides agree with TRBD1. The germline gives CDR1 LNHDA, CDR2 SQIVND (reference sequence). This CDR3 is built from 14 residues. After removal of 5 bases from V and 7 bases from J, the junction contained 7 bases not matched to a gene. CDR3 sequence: CASSSQTGSEKLFF. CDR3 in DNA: TGTGCCAGTAGTTCTCAGACAGGGTCTGAAAAACTGTTTTTT.

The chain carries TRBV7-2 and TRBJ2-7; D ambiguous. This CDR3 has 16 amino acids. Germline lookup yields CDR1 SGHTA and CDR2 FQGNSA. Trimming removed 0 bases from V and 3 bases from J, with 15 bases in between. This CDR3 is CASSLAKAALLYEQYF. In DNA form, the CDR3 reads TGTGCCAGCAGCTTAGCGAAGGCAGCTTTGCTCTACGAGCAGTACTTC.

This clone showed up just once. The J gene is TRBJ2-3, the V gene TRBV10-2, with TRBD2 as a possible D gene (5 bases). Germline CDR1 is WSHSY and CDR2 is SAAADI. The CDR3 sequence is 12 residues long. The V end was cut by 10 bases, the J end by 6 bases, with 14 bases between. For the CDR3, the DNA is TGCGCCACCACCCACCGAGGGGATACGCAGTATTTT. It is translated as CATTHRGDTQYF.

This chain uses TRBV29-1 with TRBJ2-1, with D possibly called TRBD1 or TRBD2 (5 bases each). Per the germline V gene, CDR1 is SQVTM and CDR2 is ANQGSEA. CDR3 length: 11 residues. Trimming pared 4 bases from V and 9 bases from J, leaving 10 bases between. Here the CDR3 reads CSVGGKGEQFF. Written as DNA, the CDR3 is TGCAGCGTTGGGGGGAAGGGTGAGCAGTTCTTC.

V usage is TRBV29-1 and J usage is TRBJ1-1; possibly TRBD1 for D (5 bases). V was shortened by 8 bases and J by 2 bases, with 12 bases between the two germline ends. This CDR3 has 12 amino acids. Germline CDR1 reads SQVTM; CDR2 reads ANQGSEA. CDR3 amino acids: CSTGQGNTEAFF. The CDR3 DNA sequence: TGCAGCACTGGGCAGGGAAACACTGAAGCTTTCTTT.

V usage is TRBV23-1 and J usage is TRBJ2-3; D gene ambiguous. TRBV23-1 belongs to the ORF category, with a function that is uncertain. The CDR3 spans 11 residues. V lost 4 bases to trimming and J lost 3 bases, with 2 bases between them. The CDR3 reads CASSPTDTQYF. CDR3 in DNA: TGCGCCAGCAGTCCGACAGATACGCAGTATTTT.

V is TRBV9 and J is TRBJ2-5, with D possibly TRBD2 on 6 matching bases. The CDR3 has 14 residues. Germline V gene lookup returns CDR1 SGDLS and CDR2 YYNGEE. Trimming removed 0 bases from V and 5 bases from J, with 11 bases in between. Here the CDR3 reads CASSVGSGRETQYF. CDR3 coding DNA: TGTGCCAGCAGCGTAGGGTCAGGGAGGGAGACCCAGTACTTC.

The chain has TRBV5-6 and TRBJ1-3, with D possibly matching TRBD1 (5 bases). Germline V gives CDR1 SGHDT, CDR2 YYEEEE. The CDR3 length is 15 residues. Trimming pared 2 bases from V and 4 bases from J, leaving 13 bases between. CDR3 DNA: TGTGCCAGCAGCTTCGGGACGGCCAGCGGAAACACCATATATTTT. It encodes CASSFGTASGNTIYF.

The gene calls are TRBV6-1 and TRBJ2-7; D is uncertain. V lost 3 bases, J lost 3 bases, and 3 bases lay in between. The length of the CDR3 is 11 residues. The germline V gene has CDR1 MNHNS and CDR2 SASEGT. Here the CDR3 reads CASSDYYEQYF. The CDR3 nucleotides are TGTGCCAGCAGTGACTACTACGAGCAGTACTTC.

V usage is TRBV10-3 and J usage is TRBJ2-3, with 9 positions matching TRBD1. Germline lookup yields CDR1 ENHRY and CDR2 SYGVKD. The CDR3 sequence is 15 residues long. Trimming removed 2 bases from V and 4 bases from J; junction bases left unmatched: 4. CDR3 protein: CAISERDRVADTQYF. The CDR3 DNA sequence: TGTGCCATCAGTGAGAGGGACAGGGTCGCAGATACGCAGTATTTT.

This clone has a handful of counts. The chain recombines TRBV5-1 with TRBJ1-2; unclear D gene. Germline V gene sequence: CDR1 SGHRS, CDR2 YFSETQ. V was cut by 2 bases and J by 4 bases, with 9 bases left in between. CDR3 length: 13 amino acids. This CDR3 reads CASSFTTGYGYTF. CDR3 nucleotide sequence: TGCGCCAGCAGCTTCACGACGGGCTATGGCTACACCTTC.

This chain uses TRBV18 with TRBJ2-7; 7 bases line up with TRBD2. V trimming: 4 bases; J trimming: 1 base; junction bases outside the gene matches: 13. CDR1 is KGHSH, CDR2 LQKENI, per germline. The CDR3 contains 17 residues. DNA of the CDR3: TGTGCCAGCTCACTTAAGAGTCCTACTAGCGCGTCCTACGAGCAGTACTTC. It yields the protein CASSLKSPTSASYEQYF.

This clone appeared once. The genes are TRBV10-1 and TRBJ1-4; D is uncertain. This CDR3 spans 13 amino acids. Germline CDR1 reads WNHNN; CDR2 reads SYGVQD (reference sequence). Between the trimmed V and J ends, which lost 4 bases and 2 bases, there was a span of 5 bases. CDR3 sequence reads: CASSVGTNEKLFF. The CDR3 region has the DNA TGCGCCAGCAGTGTGGGGACTAATGAAAAACTGTTTTTT.

Here the CDR3 DNA reads TGTGCCAGTAGTATAGCCCTCCGATACGAGCAGTACTTC. It is translated as CASSIALRYEQYF. The chain carries TRBV19 and TRBJ2-7; unclear D gene. The ends were cut back, 1 base at V and 4 bases at J, with 8 bases in the middle. CDR1 and CDR2 from the germline V gene are LNHDA and SQIVND (reference sequence). The CDR3 covers 13 residues.

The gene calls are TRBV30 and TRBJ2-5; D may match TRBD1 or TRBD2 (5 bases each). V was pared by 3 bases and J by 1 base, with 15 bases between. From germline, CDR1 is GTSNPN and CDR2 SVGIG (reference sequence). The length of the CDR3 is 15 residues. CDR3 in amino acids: CAWSSTLGVQETQYF. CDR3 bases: TGTGCCTGGAGCTCTACTCTGGGGGTCCAAGAGACCCAGTACTTC. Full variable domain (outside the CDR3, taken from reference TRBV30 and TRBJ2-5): SQTIHQWPATLVQPVGSPLSLECTVEGTSNPNLYWYRQAAGRGLQLLFYSVGIGQISSEVPQNLSASRPQDRQFILSSKKLLLSDSGFYLCAWSSTLGVQETQYFGPGTRLLVL.

CDR3 protein: CASSLRGSSGNTIYF. The CDR3, as DNA: TGTGCCAGCAGCTTGAGGGGAAGCTCTGGAAACACCATATATTTT. The chain carries TRBV5-4 and TRBJ1-3; the D gene is possibly TRBD1 (5 bases). V lost 1 base to trimming and J lost 0 bases, with 8 bases between them. The CDR3 loop spans 15 amino acids. Germline V lookup: CDR1 SGHNT, CDR2 YYREEE (reference sequence).

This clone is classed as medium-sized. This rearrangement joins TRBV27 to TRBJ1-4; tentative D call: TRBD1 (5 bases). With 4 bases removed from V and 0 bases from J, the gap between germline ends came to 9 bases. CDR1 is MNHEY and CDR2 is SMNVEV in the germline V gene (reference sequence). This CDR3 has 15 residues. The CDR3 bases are TGTGCCAGCAGTTCTCTAGGGGCAACTAATGAAAAACTGTTTTTT. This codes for CASSSLGATNEKLFF.

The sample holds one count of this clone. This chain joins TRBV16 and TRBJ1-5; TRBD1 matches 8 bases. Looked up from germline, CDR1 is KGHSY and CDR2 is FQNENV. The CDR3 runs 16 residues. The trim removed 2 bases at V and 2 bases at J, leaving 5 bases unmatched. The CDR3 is CASSQGTGLGNQPQHF. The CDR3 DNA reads TGTGCCAGCAGCCAAGGGACAGGCCTGGGCAATCAGCCCCAGCATTTT.